A selection of T cell receptor beta chains follows, all from one sample in a study of T cell responses to AZD1222 COVID-19 vaccine. Method: immunoSEQ multiplex PCR; TCRdb's copy keeps in-frame clones and lacks some. The sample lists 100,000 to 150,000 clones; approximately 90% were seen once. Specimen: peripheral blood, collected on day 0 of AZD1222 vaccination. The receptors come from an adult in good health. Both conserved end residues are part of each CDR3. D genes are given only for firm matches. Not every row has a clone size; where given, it reads once, few, many or a size class.

TRBV7-9,TRBJ2-3,once,TRBD2,TGTGCCAGCAGCTTAGATTTGCTAGCGGGTAGCACAGATACGCAGTATTTT,CASSLDLLAGSTDTQYF
TRBV6-5,TRBJ2-2,once,NA,TGTGCCAGCAGTTACTCTCGGGGGCCCGGGGAGCTGTTTTTT,CASSYSRGPGELFF
TRBV5-8,TRBJ2-5,NA,NA,TGTGCCAGCAGCTCTGACACGTGGGGAGAGACCCAGTACTTC,CASSSDTWGETQYF
TRBV4-2,TRBJ1-1,NA,NA,TGTGCCAGCAGCCAAGGAAGTTTCGGAGGCCCTCACACTGAAGCTTTCTTT,CASSQGSFGGPHTEAFF
TRBV6-2/TRBV6-3,TRBJ2-5,once,TRBD2,TGTGCCAGCAGTCCGGGACTAGCGGCCTATAAGGGAGAGACCCAGTACTTC,CASSPGLAAYKGETQYF
TRBV28,TRBJ2-7,NA,NA,TGTGCCAGCAGTTTAGGGAAAAGGAGCTCCTACGAGCAGTACTTC,CASSLGKRSSYEQYF
TRBV12-3/TRBV12-4,TRBJ2-3,NA,NA,TGTGCCAGCAGCCTCTCTCCCACAGATACGCAGTATTTT,CASSLSPTDTQYF
TRBV15,TRBJ2-1,NA,NA,TGTGCCACCAGCAGGGCTAAAAATGAGCAGTTCTTC,CATSRAKNEQFF
TRBV6-4,TRBJ1-4,NA,NA,TGTGCCAGCAGTGACGCGAAGGGAAGAGAAAAACTGTTTTTT,CASSDAKGREKLFF
TRBV7-2,TRBJ1-5,few,TRBD1,TGTGCCAGCAGCACGACAGGGTTCCAGCCCCAGCATTTT,CASSTTGFQPQHF
TRBV6-5,TRBJ2-5,NA,NA,TGTGCCAGCAGTTACCCTGTTGGAGGGGGGGAGACCCAGTACTTC,CASSYPVGGGETQYF
TRBV7-6,TRBJ2-5,NA,NA,TGTGCCAGCAGCTTAGCAAGGGTAGTAAGAGAGACCCAGTACTTC,CASSLARVVRETQYF
TRBV12-3/TRBV12-4,TRBJ2-3,NA,NA,TGTGCCAGCAGTTACCCAGGTTTGGGTACGCAGTATTTT,CASSYPGLGTQYF
TRBV5-4,TRBJ2-5,NA,NA,TGTGCCAGCAGTCTTGATACCCTTCAAGAGACCCAGTACTTC,CASSLDTLQETQYF
TRBV19,TRBJ2-3,NA,NA,TGTGCCAGTAGTTTGTTGGCGTCCAAGACAGATACGCAGTATTTT,CASSLLASKTDTQYF
TRBV10-3,TRBJ1-5,NA,NA,TGTGCCATCAACGACAGGAGCAATCAGCCCCAGCATTTT,CAINDRSNQPQHF
TRBV18,TRBJ1-3,NA,NA,TGTGCCAGCTCACCACCGGTGGGTTCGGGAAACACCATATATTTT,CASSPPVGSGNTIYF
TRBV9,TRBJ2-7,once,TRBD1,TGTGCCAGCAGCTTCACACGGACAGGAACCTACGAGCAGTACTTC,CASSFTRTGTYEQYF
TRBV2,TRBJ1-6,NA,TRBD1,TGTGCCAGCAGTGAGCTCGGGACAGGCAATTCACCCCTCCACTTT,CASSELGTGNSPLHF
TRBV28,TRBJ1-2,NA,NA,TGTGCCAGCAGTTTTAGTCCCGGGGGGGTTCATGGCTACACCTTC,CASSFSPGGVHGYTF
TRBV12-3/TRBV12-4,TRBJ1-1,NA,NA,TGTGCCAGCACCTTGGCGGCGGGAACTGAAGCTTTCTTT,CASTLAAGTEAFF
TRBV9,TRBJ2-7,NA,NA,TGTGCCAGCATTAACGGGGATTACGAGCAGTACTTC,CASINGDYEQYF
TRBV5-1,TRBJ2-7,NA,TRBD1,TGCGCCAGCAGCACCGGGACAGGGCTTGCCTACGAGCAGTACTTC,CASSTGTGLAYEQYF
TRBV28,TRBJ2-1,NA,TRBD2,TGTGCCAGCAGTTCCCCTCTAGCGGGGGTGAATGAGCAGTTCTTC,CASSSPLAGVNEQFF
TRBV28,TRBJ2-7,NA,TRBD2,TGTGCCAGCAGGCGGGGGGCAGACTACGAGCAGTACTTC,CASRRGADYEQYF
TRBV6-5,TRBJ1-1,NA,TRBD1,TGTGCCAGCAGGGTACAGGGGGCAGAGACTGAAGCTTTCTTT,CASRVQGAETEAFF
TRBV7-9,TRBJ1-2,NA,NA,TGTGCCAGCACCTCAGGGGCGGGTGGCTACACCTTC,CASTSGAGGYTF
TRBV19,TRBJ1-6,NA,NA,TGTGCCAGTAGTTTCCACCTAGCGGATTCACCCCTCCACTTT,CASSFHLADSPLHF